This entry lists 18 T cell receptor beta chains sequenced from one sample in a study of T cell changes during pregnancy in multiple sclerosis. Assay used: immunoSEQ multiplex PCR; TCRdb lists only in-frame clones, some missing. The data contain some 64,000 clones, around 92% of them singletons. This specimen was peripheral blood, taken in the first trimester of pregnancy. These receptors came from a female donor with multiple sclerosis, enrolled in a pregnancy study.

V and J are TRBV9 and TRBJ1-2, with D hard to call. The CDR3 runs to 13 residues. V was shortened by 0 bases and J by 5 bases, with 8 bases between the two germline ends. From germline, CDR1 is SGDLS and CDR2 YYNGEE. The CDR3 loop reads CASSVVSGYGYTF. The CDR3, as DNA: TGTGCCAGCAGCGTAGTTTCGGGTTATGGCTACACCTTC.

The chain links TRBV19 to TRBJ2-7, with a possible D match to TRBD2 (6 bases). The germline V and J ends were trimmed by 5 bases and 6 bases, with 20 bases remaining between them. This CDR3 has 15 residues. Looked up from germline, CDR1 is LNHDA and CDR2 is SQIVND (reference sequence). The CDR3 nucleotides are TGTGCCAGTAGTCTATATCCGCGGGAAAGGCGCGAGCAGTACTTC. Its protein product is CASSLYPRERREQYF. The full variable domain, with the rest looked up from reference TRBV19 and TRBJ2-7, is DGGITQSPKYLFRKEGQNVTLSCEQNLNHDAMYWYRQDPGQGLRLIYYSQIVNDFQKGDIAEGYSVSREKKESFPLTVTSAQKNPTAFYLCASSLYPRERREQYFGPGTRLTVT.

The rearrangement links TRBV5-1 to TRBJ2-5; TRBD2 matches at 8 bases. The CDR3 totals 15 residues. V gave up 4 bases and J gave up 2 bases; unmatched junction bases: 7. Germline CDR1 reads SGHRS; CDR2 reads YFSETQ. CDR3 loop: CASSTLAGPQETQYF. The CDR3, as DNA: TGCGCCAGCAGCACCTTAGCGGGGCCACAAGAGACCCAGTACTTC.

The chain joins TRBV10-1 to TRBJ2-5, with D uncertain. This CDR3 spans 14 amino acids. With 3 bases removed from V and 3 bases from J, the gap between germline ends came to 11 bases. Germline V CDR1 and CDR2: WNHNN, SYGVQD (reference sequence). As DNA, the CDR3 is TGCGCCAGCAGTGAACGTACGGTTAAAGAGACCCAGTACTTC. Translated: CASSERTVKETQYF.

The sample holds one count of this clone. The genes are TRBV11-2 and TRBJ1-5; 7 nucleotides align to TRBD1. Germline-derived CDR1 and CDR2 are SGHAT and FQNNGV. With V trimmed by 5 bases and J by 5 bases, 0 bases remained unmatched. This CDR3 is built from 12 residues. The CDR3 protein is CASSGTDQPQHF. The DNA for the CDR3 is TGTGCCAGCAGCGGGACAGATCAGCCCCAGCATTTT.

The chain joins TRBV5-1 to TRBJ2-1, with a tentative D call TRBD2 (5 bases). The V end was cut by 2 bases, the J end by 6 bases, with 12 bases between. The V gene's germline CDR1 is SGHRS and CDR2 YFSETQ. The CDR3 runs to 14 residues. The CDR3: CASSLRSGINEQFF. The CDR3, as DNA: TGCGCCAGCAGCTTACGCTCGGGGATCAATGAGCAGTTCTTC.

In this sample, this clone turned up once. This rearrangement joins TRBV29-1 to TRBJ1-2; TRBD1 might be the D (5 bases). This CDR3 has 14 amino acids. V gave up 2 bases and J gave up 7 bases, with 17 bases separating them. Germline V gene sequence: CDR1 SQVTM, CDR2 ANQGSEA. The CDR3 loop is CSVERGQGESGYTF. DNA of the CDR3: TGCAGCGTTGAACGTGGGCAGGGCGAGAGTGGCTACACCTTC. Using reference TRBV29-1 and TRBJ1-2 for the parts outside the CDR3, the full variable domain is SAVISQKPSRDICQRGTSLTIQCQVDSQVTMMFWYRQQPGQSLTLIATANQGSEATYESGFVIDKFPISRPNLTFSTLTVSNMSPEDSSIYLCSVERGQGESGYTFGSGTRLTVV.

The CDR3 loop reads CASSLNSNSPLHF. The CDR3 DNA sequence: TGTGCCAGCAGCTTAAACAGTAATTCACCCCTCCACTTT. The chain carries TRBV7-9 and TRBJ1-6; D ambiguous. The germline V gene has CDR1 SEHNR and CDR2 FQNEAQ (reference sequence). The length of the CDR3 is 13 residues. Trimming shortened V by 2 bases and J by 6 bases, and 5 bases separated the two germline ends.

The gene calls are TRBV5-1 and TRBJ2-1; weak D call: TRBD1 (6 bases). V shed 0 bases and J shed 7 bases, with 11 bases lying between them. Germline V gives CDR1 SGHRS, CDR2 YFSETQ. This CDR3 contains 14 residues. The CDR3 region is CASSLESRGNEQFF. The CDR3 DNA reads as TGCGCCAGCAGCTTGGAATCGAGGGGGAATGAGCAGTTCTTC.

The chain carries TRBV6-5 and TRBJ1-3, with a tentative D call TRBD1 (6 bases). Germline lookup yields CDR1 MNHEY and CDR2 SVGAGI. V was shortened by 5 bases and J by 4 bases, with 15 bases between the two germline ends. The CDR3 contains 15 residues. The CDR3 DNA reads as TGTGCCAGCAGTCGACAGGCGGCTAGGGGAAACACCATATATTTT. This codes for CASSRQAARGNTIYF.

The rearrangement uses TRBV19 and TRBJ1-1; 7 bases align to TRBD1. In germline, CDR1 is LNHDA, CDR2 SQIVND (reference sequence). This CDR3 has 13 residues. Trimming removed 4 bases from V and 6 bases from J; junction bases left unmatched: 5. The chain's CDR3 is CASSTRTGPEAFF. The CDR3 DNA reads TGTGCCAGTAGTACCAGGACAGGCCCTGAAGCTTTCTTT.

The rearrangement joins TRBV29-1 to TRBJ1-5; D is possibly TRBD1 (6 bases). The CDR3 covers 13 residues. V lost 4 bases to trimming and J lost 4 bases, with 11 bases between them. The germline V gene encodes CDR1 SQVTM and CDR2 ANQGSEA. The CDR3 reads CSVGWTDNQPQHF. The CDR3 bases are TGCAGCGTTGGATGGACAGATAATCAGCCCCAGCATTTT.

This chain uses TRBV19 with TRBJ2-1, with a possible D match to TRBD1 (6 bases). The CDR3 runs to 15 residues. In germline, CDR1 is LNHDA, CDR2 SQIVND (reference sequence). V dropped 4 bases and J dropped 5 bases, with 15 bases sitting between them. The CDR3 loop reads CASSNSGHVNNEQFF. The CDR3 DNA follows: TGTGCCAGTAGTAATTCGGGACACGTAAACAATGAGCAGTTCTTC.

CDR3 DNA: TGTGCCAGCAGCGTAGTAGGGGATTCCTACAATGAGCAGTTCTTC. This encodes CASSVVGDSYNEQFF. The chain combines TRBV9 with TRBJ2-1, with D perhaps matching TRBD1 (5 bases). The V gene lost 0 bases and the J gene lost 1 base, with 8 bases spanning the gap. CDR1 and CDR2 from the germline V gene are SGDLS and YYNGEE. The CDR3 runs to 15 residues.

The V and J genes are TRBV7-8 and TRBJ2-1; the match to TRBD1 covers 9 bases. The V segment lost 5 bases and the J segment 4 bases; nucleotides outside the gene matches: 9. The germline V gene has CDR1 SGHVS and CDR2 FQNEAQ. This CDR3 has 16 residues. CDR3 protein: CASSRTGALPYNEQFF. The CDR3 nucleotides read TGTGCCAGCAGCCGGACAGGGGCCTTACCTTACAATGAGCAGTTCTTC.

CDR3 DNA: TGTGCCAGCAGCTTAGGGGGGGGGACCCAGTACTTC. This codes for CASSLGGGTQYF. V and J are TRBV7-8 and TRBJ2-5; 7 bases agree with TRBD2. There are 12 residues in the CDR3. After removal of 1 base from V and 7 bases from J, the junction contained 0 bases not matched to a gene. Germline CDR1 reads SGHVS; CDR2 reads FQNEAQ. Based on the CDR3 plus reference TRBV7-8 and TRBJ2-5, the full variable domain is GAGVSQSPRYKVAKRGQDVALRCDPISGHVSLFWYQQALGQGPEFLTYFQNEAQLDKSGLPSDRFFAERPEGSVSTLKIQRTQQEDSAVYLCASSLGGGTQYFGPGTRLLVL.

V and J are TRBV30 and TRBJ1-1; unclear D gene. Deletions cut 8 bases from V and 0 bases from J, with 16 bases between. Germline CDR1 and CDR2: GTSNPN and SVGIG (reference sequence). This CDR3 has 14 residues. The CDR3 coding sequence is TGTGCCCATATGGAAATGAGGCTGAACACTGAAGCTTTCTTT. Protein sequence: CAHMEMRLNTEAFF.

This chain connects TRBV30 to TRBJ1-4; D not certain. Germline CDR1 and CDR2: GTSNPN and SVGIG (reference sequence). Trimming shortened V by 7 bases and J by 4 bases, and 19 bases separated the two germline ends. The CDR3 totals 15 residues. Written as DNA, the CDR3 is TGTGCCTTGATAAGTGGCGTGGCTAGTAATGAAAAACTGTTTTTT. Its translation is CALISGVASNEKLFF. The variable domain in full, with the rest retrieved from reference TRBV30 and TRBJ1-4, is SQTIHQWPATLVQPVGSPLSLECTVEGTSNPNLYWYRQAAGRGLQLLFYSVGIGQISSEVPQNLSASRPQDRQFILSSKKLLLSDSGFYLCALISGVASNEKLFFGSGTQLSVL.